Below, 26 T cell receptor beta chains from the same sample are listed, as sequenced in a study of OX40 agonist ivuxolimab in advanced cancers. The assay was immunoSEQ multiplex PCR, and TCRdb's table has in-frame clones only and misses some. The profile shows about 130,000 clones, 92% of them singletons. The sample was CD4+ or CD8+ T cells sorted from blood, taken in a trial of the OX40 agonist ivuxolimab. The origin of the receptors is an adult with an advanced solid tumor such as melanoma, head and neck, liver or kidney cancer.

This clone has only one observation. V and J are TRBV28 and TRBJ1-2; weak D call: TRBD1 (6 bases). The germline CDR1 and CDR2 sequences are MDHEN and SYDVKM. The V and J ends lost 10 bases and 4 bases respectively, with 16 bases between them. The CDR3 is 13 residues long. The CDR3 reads CATHRDTIYGYTF. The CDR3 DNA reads TGTGCCACCCACCGGGACACCATCTATGGCTACACCTTC.

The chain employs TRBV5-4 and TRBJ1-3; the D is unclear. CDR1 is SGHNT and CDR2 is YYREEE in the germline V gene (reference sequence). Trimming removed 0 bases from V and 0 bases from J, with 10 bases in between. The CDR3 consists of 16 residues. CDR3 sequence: CASSLDPGSSGNTIYF. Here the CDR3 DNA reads TGTGCCAGCAGCTTGGACCCGGGGAGCTCTGGAAACACCATATATTTT.

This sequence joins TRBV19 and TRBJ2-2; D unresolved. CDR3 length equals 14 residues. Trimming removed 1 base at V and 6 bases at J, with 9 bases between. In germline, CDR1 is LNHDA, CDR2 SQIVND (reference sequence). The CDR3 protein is CASSIGPLPGELFF. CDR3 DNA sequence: TGTGCCAGTAGTATAGGACCCCTCCCCGGGGAGCTGTTTTTT.

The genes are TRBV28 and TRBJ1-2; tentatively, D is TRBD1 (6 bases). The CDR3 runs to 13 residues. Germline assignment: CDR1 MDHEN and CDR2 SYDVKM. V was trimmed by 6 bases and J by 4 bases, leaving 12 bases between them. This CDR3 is CASRSTGGYGYTF. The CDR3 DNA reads TGTGCCAGCAGGTCGACAGGAGGCTATGGCTACACCTTC.

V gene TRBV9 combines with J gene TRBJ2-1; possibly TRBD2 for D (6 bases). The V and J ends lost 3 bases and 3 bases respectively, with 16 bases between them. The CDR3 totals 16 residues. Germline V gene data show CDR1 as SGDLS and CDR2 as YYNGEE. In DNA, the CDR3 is TGTGCCAGCAGCGACCAATATAGCGGAGGCTACAATGAGCAGTTCTTC. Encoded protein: CASSDQYSGGYNEQFF.

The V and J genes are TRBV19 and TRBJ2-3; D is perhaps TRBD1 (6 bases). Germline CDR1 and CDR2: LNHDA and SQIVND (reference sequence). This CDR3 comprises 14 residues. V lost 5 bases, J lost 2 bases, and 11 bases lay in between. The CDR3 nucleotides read TGTGCCAGTAGTCACGGACAGAACACAGATACGCAGTATTTT. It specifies CASSHGQNTDTQYF.

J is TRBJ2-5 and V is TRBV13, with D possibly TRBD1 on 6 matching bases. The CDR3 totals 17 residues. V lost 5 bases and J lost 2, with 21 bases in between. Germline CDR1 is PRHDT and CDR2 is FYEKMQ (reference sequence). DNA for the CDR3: TGTGCCAGCAGCCAGACACCTACATTCAGGGGTCAAGAGACCCAGTACTTC. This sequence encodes CASSQTPTFRGQETQYF.

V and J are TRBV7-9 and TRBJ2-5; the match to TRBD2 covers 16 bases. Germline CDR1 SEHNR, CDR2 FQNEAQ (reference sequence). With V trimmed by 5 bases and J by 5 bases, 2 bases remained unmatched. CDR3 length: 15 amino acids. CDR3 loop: CASSAGLAGGETQYF. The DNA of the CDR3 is TGTGCCAGCAGCGCGGGACTAGCGGGAGGGGAGACCCAGTACTTC.

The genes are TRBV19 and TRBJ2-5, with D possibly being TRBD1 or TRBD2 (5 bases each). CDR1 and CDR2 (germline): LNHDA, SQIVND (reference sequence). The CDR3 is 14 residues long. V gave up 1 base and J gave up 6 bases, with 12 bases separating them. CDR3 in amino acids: CASSIGGALKTQYF. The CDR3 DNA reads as TGTGCCAGTAGTATAGGAGGGGCGCTGAAGACCCAGTACTTC.

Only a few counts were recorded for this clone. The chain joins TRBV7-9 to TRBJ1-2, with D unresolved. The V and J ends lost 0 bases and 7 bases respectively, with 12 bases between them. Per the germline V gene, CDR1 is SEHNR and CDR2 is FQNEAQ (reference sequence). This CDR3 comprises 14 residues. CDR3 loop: CASSLARLLGGYTF. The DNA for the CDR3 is TGTGCCAGCAGCTTAGCAAGGCTCCTGGGTGGCTACACCTTC.

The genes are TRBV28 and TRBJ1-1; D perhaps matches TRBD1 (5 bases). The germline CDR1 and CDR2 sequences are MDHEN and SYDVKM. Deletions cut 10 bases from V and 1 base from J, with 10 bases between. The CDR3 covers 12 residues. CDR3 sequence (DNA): TGTGCCACACAGGCCCGGAACACTGAAGCTTTCTTT. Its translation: CATQARNTEAFF.

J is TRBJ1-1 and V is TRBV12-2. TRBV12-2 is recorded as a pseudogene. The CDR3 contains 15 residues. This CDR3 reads CASRLARQGDTEAFF. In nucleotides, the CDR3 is TGTGCAAGTCGCTTAGCGAGGCAGGGAGACACTGAAGCTTTCTTT.

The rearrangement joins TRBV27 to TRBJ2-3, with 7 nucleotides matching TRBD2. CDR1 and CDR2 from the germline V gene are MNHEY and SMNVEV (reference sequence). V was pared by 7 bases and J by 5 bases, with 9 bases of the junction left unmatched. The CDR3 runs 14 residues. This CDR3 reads CASKTYSGVDTQYF. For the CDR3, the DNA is TGTGCCAGCAAAACTTACAGCGGGGTAGATACGCAGTATTTT.

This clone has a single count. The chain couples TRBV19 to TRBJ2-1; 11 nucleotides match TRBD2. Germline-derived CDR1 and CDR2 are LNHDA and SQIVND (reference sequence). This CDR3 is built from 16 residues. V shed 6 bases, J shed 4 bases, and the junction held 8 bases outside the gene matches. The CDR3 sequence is CASRQPGTSGYNEQFF. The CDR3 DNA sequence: TGTGCCAGTAGACAGCCCGGGACTAGCGGATACAATGAGCAGTTCTTC.

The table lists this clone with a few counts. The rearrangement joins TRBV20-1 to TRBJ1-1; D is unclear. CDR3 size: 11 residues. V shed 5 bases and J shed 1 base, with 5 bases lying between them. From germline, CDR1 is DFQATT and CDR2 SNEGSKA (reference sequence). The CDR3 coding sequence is TGCAGTGCTTTGGAGAACACTGAAGCTTTCTTT. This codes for CSALENTEAFF.

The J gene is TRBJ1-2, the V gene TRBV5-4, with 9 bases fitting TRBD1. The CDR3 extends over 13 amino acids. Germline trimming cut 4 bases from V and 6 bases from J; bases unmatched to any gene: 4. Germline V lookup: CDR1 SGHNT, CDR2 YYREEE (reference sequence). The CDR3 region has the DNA TGTGCCAGCAGCGGTGGGACAGGGAATGGCTACACCTTC. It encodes CASSGGTGNGYTF.

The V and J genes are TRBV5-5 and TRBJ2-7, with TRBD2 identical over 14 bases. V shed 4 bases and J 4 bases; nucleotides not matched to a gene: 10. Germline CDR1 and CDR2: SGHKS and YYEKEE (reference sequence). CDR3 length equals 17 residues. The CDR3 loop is CASSGGTSGSIVYEQYF. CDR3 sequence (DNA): TGTGCCAGCAGCGGAGGGACTAGCGGGAGTATCGTTTACGAGCAGTACTTC.

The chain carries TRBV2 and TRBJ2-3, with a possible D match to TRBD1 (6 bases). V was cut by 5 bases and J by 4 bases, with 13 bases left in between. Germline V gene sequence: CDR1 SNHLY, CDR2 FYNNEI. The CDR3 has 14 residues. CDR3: CASSPARGADTQYF. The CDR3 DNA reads TGTGCCAGCAGTCCGGCCAGGGGCGCAGATACGCAGTATTTT.

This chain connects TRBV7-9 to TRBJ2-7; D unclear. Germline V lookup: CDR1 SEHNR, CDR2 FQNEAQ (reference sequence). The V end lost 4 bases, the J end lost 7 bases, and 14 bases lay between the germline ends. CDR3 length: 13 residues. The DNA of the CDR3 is TGTGCCAGCAGCTCCAGCCCCCTCGGGGAGCAGTACTTC. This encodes CASSSSPLGEQYF.

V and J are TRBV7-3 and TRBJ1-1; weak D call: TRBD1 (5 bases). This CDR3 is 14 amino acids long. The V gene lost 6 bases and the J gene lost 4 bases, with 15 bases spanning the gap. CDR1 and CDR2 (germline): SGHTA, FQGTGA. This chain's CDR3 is CASRSDGASTEAFF. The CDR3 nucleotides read TGTGCCAGCAGGAGTGACGGGGCCAGCACTGAAGCTTTCTTT.

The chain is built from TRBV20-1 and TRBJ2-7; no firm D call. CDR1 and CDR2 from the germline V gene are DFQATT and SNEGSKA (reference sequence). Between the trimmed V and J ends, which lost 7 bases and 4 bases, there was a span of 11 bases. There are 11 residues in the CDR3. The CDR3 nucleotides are TGCAGTGACACGGACCAATACGAGCAGTACTTC. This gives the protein CSDTDQYEQYF.

In DNA form, the CDR3 reads TGTGCCAGCAGCGTAGCTACGGCAGCCAGGAAGTTCTTC. Encoded protein: CASSVATAARKFF. The chain has TRBV9 and TRBJ2-1; D is unresolved. Trimming removed 0 bases from V and 14 bases from J, with 15 bases in between. CDR3 length equals 13 residues. Looked up from germline, CDR1 is SGDLS and CDR2 is YYNGEE. The variable domain in full, with the rest retrieved from reference TRBV9 and TRBJ2-1, is DSGVTQTPKHLITATGQRVTLRCSPRSGDLSVYWYQQSLDQGLQFLIQYYNGEERAKGNILERFSAQQFPDLHSELNLSSLELGDSALYFCASSVATAARKFFGPGTRLTVL.

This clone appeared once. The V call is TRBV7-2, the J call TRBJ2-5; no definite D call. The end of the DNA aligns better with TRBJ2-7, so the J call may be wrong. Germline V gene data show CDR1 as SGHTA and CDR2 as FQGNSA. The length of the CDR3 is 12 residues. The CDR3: CASSPRNYEQYF. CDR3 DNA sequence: TGTGCCAGCAGCCCTAGAAACTACGAGCAGTACTTC.

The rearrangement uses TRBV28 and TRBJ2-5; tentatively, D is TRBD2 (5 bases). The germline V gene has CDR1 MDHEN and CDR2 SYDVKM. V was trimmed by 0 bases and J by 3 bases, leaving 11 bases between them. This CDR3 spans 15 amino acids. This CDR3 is CASSLWATKEETQYF. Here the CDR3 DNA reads TGTGCCAGCAGTTTATGGGCGACTAAGGAAGAGACCCAGTACTTC.

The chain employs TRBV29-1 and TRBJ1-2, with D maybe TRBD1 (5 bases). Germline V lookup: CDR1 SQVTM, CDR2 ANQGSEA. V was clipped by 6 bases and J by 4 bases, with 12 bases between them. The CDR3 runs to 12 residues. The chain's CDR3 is CSVGGQLYGYTF. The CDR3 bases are TGCAGCGTGGGCGGACAACTCTATGGCTACACCTTC.

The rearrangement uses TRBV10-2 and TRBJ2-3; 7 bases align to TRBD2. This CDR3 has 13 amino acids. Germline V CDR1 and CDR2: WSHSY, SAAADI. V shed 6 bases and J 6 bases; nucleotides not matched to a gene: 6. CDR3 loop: CASRIFGGDTQYF. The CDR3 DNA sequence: TGCGCCAGCAGGATTTTCGGGGGGGATACGCAGTATTTT.